A selection of T cell receptor beta chains follows, all from one sample in a study of blood T cell repertoires in COVID-19. Data came from immunoSEQ multiplex PCR; TCRdb stores just in-frame clones and leaves some out. Counted here are some 88,000 clones, about four fifths occurring once; the ten biggest clones make up about 24%. The source material was peripheral blood. All receptors derive from a human donor in a cohort sampled during active COVID-19. CDR3s include the opening cysteine and the closing phenylalanine or tryptophan. Each record gives: clone size, V gene, J gene, D gene, CDR3 length, CDR3 protein, CDR3 DNA. D genes are given only for firm matches. Rows may omit the clone size; those that give it use once, few, many or a size class.

abundance: -; v_gene: TRBV5-1; j_gene: TRBJ1-1; d_gene: -; len: 14; CDR3aa: CASSFDSSNTEAFF; CDR3nt: TGCGCCAGCAGCTTCGACAGCTCGAACACTGAAGCTTTCTTT
abundance: few; v_gene: TRBV28; j_gene: TRBJ1-6; d_gene: -; len: 14; CDR3aa: CASTPWQASGPLHF; CDR3nt: TGTGCCAGCACTCCCTGGCAGGCCTCGGGGCCCCTCCACTTT
abundance: -; v_gene: TRBV5-1; j_gene: TRBJ1-1; d_gene: TRBD1; len: 13; CDR3aa: CATALTGYTEAFF; CDR3nt: TGCGCCACCGCGTTGACAGGGTACACTGAAGCTTTCTTT
abundance: -; v_gene: TRBV28; j_gene: TRBJ2-1; d_gene: -; len: 14; CDR3aa: CASSSYDRFNEQFF; CDR3nt: TGTGCCAGCAGTTCCTACGACAGGTTCAATGAGCAGTTCTTC
abundance: -; v_gene: TRBV12-3/TRBV12-4; j_gene: TRBJ1-5; d_gene: -; len: 12; CDR3aa: CASSFGGQPQHF; CDR3nt: TGTGCCAGCAGTTTCGGGGGTCAGCCCCAGCATTTT
abundance: -; v_gene: TRBV5-1; j_gene: TRBJ2-7; d_gene: -; len: 14; CDR3aa: CASSLAGHLDEQYF; CDR3nt: TGCGCCAGCAGCTTGGCCGGACACTTAGACGAGCAGTACTTC
abundance: -; v_gene: TRBV11-2; j_gene: TRBJ2-3; d_gene: -; len: 15; CDR3aa: CASTWVGGATDTQYF; CDR3nt: TGTGCCAGCACTTGGGTTGGGGGGGCCACAGATACGCAGTATTTT
abundance: -; v_gene: TRBV6-1; j_gene: TRBJ1-6; d_gene: -; len: 11; CDR3aa: CASSSNSPLHF; CDR3nt: TGTGCCAGCAGCTCCAATTCACCCCTCCACTTT
abundance: -; v_gene: TRBV6-5; j_gene: TRBJ1-2; d_gene: -; len: 15; CDR3aa: CASSTLVGGEGGYTF; CDR3nt: TGTGCCAGCAGTACCCTAGTAGGGGGGGAGGGTGGCTACACCTTC
abundance: -; v_gene: TRBV6-2/TRBV6-3; j_gene: TRBJ2-7; d_gene: TRBD1; len: 14; CDR3aa: CASSYGTGGYEQYF; CDR3nt: TGTGCCAGCAGTTACGGGACAGGGGGCTACGAGCAGTACTTC
abundance: few; v_gene: TRBV15; j_gene: TRBJ2-1; d_gene: TRBD1; len: 13; CDR3aa: CATSGTGVHEQFF; CDR3nt: TGTGCCACCTCCGGGACAGGGGTCCATGAGCAGTTCTTC
abundance: -; v_gene: TRBV5-8; j_gene: TRBJ2-2; d_gene: -; len: 15; CDR3aa: CASSFFQGSTGELFF; CDR3nt: TGTGCCAGCAGCTTTTTTCAGGGTAGCACCGGGGAGCTGTTTTTT
abundance: once; v_gene: TRBV7-7; j_gene: TRBJ2-5; d_gene: TRBD2; len: 13; CDR3aa: CATGGRTQETQYF; CDR3nt: TGTGCTACGGGCGGGAGGACTCAAGAGACCCAGTACTTC
abundance: -; v_gene: TRBV29-1; j_gene: TRBJ2-7; d_gene: TRBD1; len: 15; CDR3aa: CSVGIFVQGLTEQYF; CDR3nt: TGCAGCGTTGGAATATTTGTACAGGGGCTCACCGAGCAGTACTTC
abundance: once; v_gene: TRBV15; j_gene: TRBJ2-5; d_gene: TRBD2; len: 19; CDR3aa: CATSRISAAASGDQETQYF; CDR3nt: TGTGCCACCAGCAGAATATCGGCGGCGGCTAGCGGGGACCAAGAGACCCAGTACTTC
abundance: -; v_gene: TRBV6-1; j_gene: TRBJ1-1; d_gene: TRBD1; len: 14; CDR3aa: CASSEDRGDTEAFF; CDR3nt: TGTGCCAGCAGTGAAGACAGGGGGGACACTGAAGCTTTCTTT
abundance: -; v_gene: TRBV2; j_gene: TRBJ2-1; d_gene: TRBD1; len: 14; CDR3aa: CASRRTGDNNEQFF; CDR3nt: TGTGCCAGCAGGAGGACAGGGGATAACAATGAGCAGTTCTTC
abundance: -; v_gene: TRBV19; j_gene: TRBJ2-5; d_gene: -; len: 20; CDR3aa: CASSIRAGDYSQRTRETQYF; CDR3nt: TGTGCCAGTAGTATCCGGGCAGGGGACTACTCCCAACGGACCAGGGAGACCCAGTACTTC
abundance: -; v_gene: TRBV7-7; j_gene: TRBJ2-2; d_gene: TRBD2; len: 16; CDR3aa: CASSGGLAGGPGELFF; CDR3nt: TGTGCTAGCAGCGGAGGACTAGCGGGAGGGCCCGGGGAGCTGTTTTTT
abundance: -; v_gene: TRBV9; j_gene: TRBJ2-1; d_gene: -; len: 20; CDR3aa: CASSVGGAPTRGGAYNEQFF; CDR3nt: TGTGCCAGCAGCGTAGGTGGGGCCCCCACGAGGGGGGGGGCTTACAATGAGCAGTTCTTC
abundance: -; v_gene: TRBV6-2/TRBV6-3; j_gene: TRBJ2-7; d_gene: TRBD2; len: 18; CDR3aa: CASSYSSSGRASSYEQYF; CDR3nt: TGTGCCAGCAGTTACTCTTCTAGCGGGAGGGCCTCCTCCTACGAGCAGTACTTC
abundance: -; v_gene: TRBV4-2; j_gene: TRBJ1-5; d_gene: TRBD1; len: 17; CDR3aa: CASSPDRDRGSWQPQHF; CDR3nt: TGTGCCAGCAGCCCTGACCGGGACAGGGGGTCGTGGCAGCCCCAGCATTTT
abundance: once; v_gene: TRBV5-1; j_gene: TRBJ2-3; d_gene: TRBD1; len: 14; CDR3aa: CASSPRTGTDTQYF; CDR3nt: TGCGCCAGCAGCCCACGGACAGGAACAGATACGCAGTATTTT
abundance: -; v_gene: TRBV19; j_gene: TRBJ1-2; d_gene: TRBD1; len: 13; CDR3aa: CASSINRGHGYTF; CDR3nt: TGTGCCAGTAGTATCAACAGGGGCCATGGCTACACCTTC
abundance: -; v_gene: TRBV7-9; j_gene: TRBJ2-1; d_gene: TRBD1; len: 17; CDR3aa: CASSLATSNYRGNEQFF; CDR3nt: TGTGCCAGCAGCTTAGCGACAAGCAACTACAGGGGCAATGAGCAGTTCTTC
abundance: -; v_gene: TRBV15; j_gene: TRBJ2-7; d_gene: TRBD2; len: 17; CDR3aa: CATSRDESGRAGGEQYF; CDR3nt: TGTGCCACCAGCAGAGATGAGAGCGGGAGGGCCGGGGGAGAGCAGTACTTC
abundance: -; v_gene: TRBV27; j_gene: TRBJ2-7; d_gene: -; len: 14; CDR3aa: CASSVQGLGGEQYF; CDR3nt: TGTGCCAGCAGTGTCCAGGGCCTCGGGGGTGAGCAGTACTTC
abundance: -; v_gene: TRBV10-3; j_gene: TRBJ1-1; d_gene: -; len: 16; CDR3aa: CAINPGPGHKNTEAFF; CDR3nt: TGTGCCATCAATCCAGGTCCGGGACACAAGAACACTGAAGCTTTCTTT
abundance: -; v_gene: TRBV3-1/TRBV3-2; j_gene: TRBJ2-7; d_gene: TRBD2; len: 16; CDR3aa: CASSRDLSGRSYEQYF; CDR3nt: TGTGCCAGCAGCCGGGATCTTAGCGGGAGATCTTACGAGCAGTACTTC
abundance: -; v_gene: TRBV5-6; j_gene: TRBJ1-5; d_gene: TRBD1; len: 15; CDR3aa: CASSYLDREDQPQHF; CDR3nt: TGTGCCAGCTCTTACCTGGACAGGGAAGATCAGCCCCAGCATTTT
abundance: -; v_gene: TRBV7-9; j_gene: TRBJ2-7; d_gene: -; len: 9; CDR3aa: CATGYEQYF; CDR3nt: TGTGCCACAGGGTACGAGCAGTACTTC
abundance: -; v_gene: TRBV19; j_gene: TRBJ2-3; d_gene: -; len: 14; CDR3aa: CASSIRVSTDTQYF; CDR3nt: TGTGCCAGTAGTATCCGAGTCAGCACAGATACGCAGTATTTT
abundance: -; v_gene: TRBV7-2; j_gene: TRBJ1-2; d_gene: TRBD1; len: 14; CDR3aa: CASSLVRGQGDYTF; CDR3nt: TGTGCCAGCAGCTTAGTGAGGGGGCAGGGGGATTACACCTTC
abundance: -; v_gene: TRBV7-8; j_gene: TRBJ2-5; d_gene: -; len: 16; CDR3aa: CASTPGAGTVGETQYF; CDR3nt: TGTGCCAGCACCCCCGGGGCGGGGACGGTGGGTGAGACCCAGTACTTC
abundance: -; v_gene: TRBV7-2; j_gene: TRBJ2-7; d_gene: TRBD1; len: 15; CDR3aa: CASSSTTGWSYEQYF; CDR3nt: TGTGCCAGCAGCTCCACGACAGGGTGGTCCTACGAGCAGTACTTC
abundance: -; v_gene: TRBV14; j_gene: TRBJ1-4; d_gene: TRBD1; len: 15; CDR3aa: CASSRQGPTNEKLFF; CDR3nt: TGTGCCAGCAGCCGACAGGGACCAACTAATGAAAAACTGTTTTTT
abundance: few; v_gene: TRBV27; j_gene: TRBJ2-7; d_gene: TRBD1; len: 14; CDR3aa: CASSLAGQVDEQYF; CDR3nt: TGTGCCAGCAGTCTAGCCGGACAGGTCGACGAGCAGTACTTC
abundance: -; v_gene: TRBV9; j_gene: TRBJ2-2; d_gene: -; len: 14; CDR3aa: CASSVASVTGELFF; CDR3nt: TGTGCCAGCAGCGTAGCGAGTGTGACCGGGGAGCTGTTTTTT
abundance: -; v_gene: TRBV27; j_gene: TRBJ2-2; d_gene: TRBD1; len: 17; CDR3aa: CASSSSGQGAVVGELFF; CDR3nt: TGTGCCAGCAGTTCCTCGGGACAGGGGGCTGTGGTCGGGGAGCTGTTTTTT
abundance: -; v_gene: TRBV28; j_gene: TRBJ2-7; d_gene: TRBD2; len: 14; CDR3aa: CASIPSGSSYEQYF; CDR3nt: TGTGCCAGCATCCCTAGCGGGAGCTCCTACGAGCAGTACTTC
abundance: -; v_gene: TRBV7-2; j_gene: TRBJ2-3; d_gene: -; len: 13; CDR3aa: CASSLDYGDTQYF; CDR3nt: TGTGCCAGCAGTCTGGACTATGGGGATACGCAGTATTTT
abundance: -; v_gene: TRBV11-3; j_gene: TRBJ1-3; d_gene: TRBD1; len: 13; CDR3aa: CASSLRRSQGAIF; CDR3nt: TGTGCCAGCAGCTTAAGGAGATCCCAGGGGGCGATATTT
abundance: -; v_gene: TRBV29-1; j_gene: TRBJ1-1; d_gene: -; len: 10; CDR3aa: CSAGEFVAFF; CDR3nt: TGCAGCGCCGGGGAGTTTGTAGCTTTCTTT
abundance: few; v_gene: TRBV24-1; j_gene: TRBJ1-5; d_gene: -; len: 16; CDR3aa: CATSDSGGFSNQPQHF; CDR3nt: TGTGCCACCAGTGATTCGGGAGGCTTTAGCAATCAGCCCCAGCATTTT
abundance: -; v_gene: TRBV19; j_gene: TRBJ2-7; d_gene: TRBD1; len: 15; CDR3aa: CASSISGQANYEQYF; CDR3nt: TGTGCCAGTAGTATATCGGGACAGGCGAACTACGAGCAGTACTTC